The 17 T cell receptor beta chains given below trace back to one sample, sequenced in a study of blood T cell repertoires in COVID-19. Generated by immunoSEQ multiplex PCR, the TCRdb table keeps only in-frame clones and is missing some. The data show about 40,000 clones, approximately 83% seen once. Specimen: peripheral blood. The source is a woman aged 60-75 years with acute or convalescent COVID-19.

The chain couples TRBV3-1 (or the pseudogene TRBV3-2) to TRBJ2-4, with unresolved D. Germline lookup yields CDR1 LGHDT and CDR2 YNNKEL (reference sequence). The CDR3 spans 12 residues. V lost 1 base and J lost 10, with 8 bases in between. The chain's CDR3 is CASSQADGIQYF. CDR3 sequence (DNA): TGTGCCAGCAGCCAAGCCGACGGGATTCAGTACTTC.

The chain joins TRBV18 to TRBJ1-3; D may be TRBD1 (5 bases). The germline CDR1 and CDR2 sequences are KGHSH and LQKENI. V was shortened by 3 bases and J by 1 base, with 13 bases between the two germline ends. The length of the CDR3 is 16 residues. CDR3 sequence reads: CASSPTHRGSGNTIYF. The CDR3 region has the DNA TGTGCCAGCTCACCGACACATCGGGGGTCTGGAAACACCATATATTTT.

The chain recombines TRBV4-1 with TRBJ1-1; D uncertain. This CDR3 contains 15 residues. The V gene's germline CDR1 is MGHRA and CDR2 YSYEKL. Trimming removed 1 base from V and 1 base from J, with 10 bases in between. The CDR3 bases are TGCGCCAGCAGCCAAGTATTACAGAAGAACACTGAAGCTTTCTTT. Amino acids: CASSQVLQKNTEAFF.

The chain combines TRBV5-6 with TRBJ1-6; the D gene is possibly TRBD1 (5 bases). There are 16 residues in the CDR3. Germline CDR1 and CDR2: SGHDT and YYEEEE. Trimming cost V 0 bases and J 0 bases, with 7 bases left between them. DNA for the CDR3: TGTGCCAGCAGCTTGGCAAGGGGCTCCTATAATTCACCCCTCCACTTT. Its protein is CASSLARGSYNSPLHF. The full variable domain, rest sourced from reference TRBV5-6 and TRBJ1-6, is DAGVTQSPTHLIKTRGQQVTLRCSPKSGHDTVSWYQQALGQGPQFIFQYYEEEERQRGNFPDRFSGHQFPNYSSELNVNALLLGDSALYLCASSLARGSYNSPLHFGNGTRLTVT.

CDR3 bases: TGTGCCAGCAGTTTGTTAGGGACTTCCCTCCACTTT. The encoded protein is CASSLLGTSLHF. The chain couples TRBV28 to TRBJ1-6; a weak D match, TRBD1 (5 bases). CDR3 length: 12 residues. Germline CDR1 reads MDHEN; CDR2 reads SYDVKM. V dropped 3 bases and J dropped 14 bases, with 11 bases sitting between them.

The gene calls are TRBV7-3 and TRBJ2-1; 11 nucleotides line up with TRBD2. This CDR3 spans 15 amino acids. Germline assignment: CDR1 SGHTA and CDR2 FQGTGA. J gave up 7 bases and V 0 bases, and 2 bases lay outside the gene matches. DNA for the CDR3: TGTGCCAGCAGCTTAACTAGCGGGGGGGCAAATGAGCAGTTCTTC. Its translation is CASSLTSGGANEQFF.

Only a few counts were recorded for this clone. Relative to the germline gene, one junction end is altered; a read error may explain this. The chain combines TRBV7-9 with TRBJ1-6; 8 nucleotides match TRBD1. Germline V gene lookup returns CDR1 SEHNR and CDR2 FQNEAQ (reference sequence). This CDR3 has 15 residues. CDR3: CASRLGGQEGSPLHF. The CDR3 DNA is TGTGCCAGCAGGTTAGGGGGACAGGAGGGTTCACCCCTCCACTTT.

The table lists this clone with a count of one. This chain connects TRBV21-1 to TRBJ1-6; TRBD1 is the table's D call and was not checked against the DNA. TRBV21-1 is a known pseudogene. The CDR3 extends over 16 amino acids. CDR3: CASSNGYSTQNSPLHF. The CDR3, as DNA: TGTGCCAGCAGCAATGGGTACAGCACTCAGAATTCACCCCTCCACTTT.

The chain combines TRBV9 with TRBJ2-2, with 7 bases identical to TRBD1. This CDR3 region has 16 residues. CDR1 and CDR2 from the germline V gene are SGDLS and YYNGEE. J was trimmed by 2 bases and V by 1 base; bases with no gene match: 5. The chain's CDR3 is CASSVTTGKNTGELFF. The CDR3 DNA sequence: TGTGCCAGCAGCGTAACGACAGGGAAAAACACCGGGGAGCTGTTTTTT.

This rearrangement joins TRBV2 to TRBJ2-7, with 8 positions matching TRBD1. Germline values: CDR1 SNHLY, CDR2 FYNNEI. With V trimmed by 6 bases and J by 5 bases, 12 bases remained unmatched. This CDR3 is built from 15 residues. The CDR3: CASRPQGQGDHEQYF. The CDR3 DNA reads TGTGCCAGCAGACCCCAAGGACAGGGCGACCACGAGCAGTACTTC. Variable domain in full (rest from reference TRBV2 and TRBJ2-7): EPEVTQTPSHQVTQMGQEVILRCVPISNHLYFYWYRQILGQKVEFLVSFYNNEISEKSEIFDDQFSVERPDGSNFTLKIRSTKLEDSAMYFCASRPQGQGDHEQYFGPGTRLTVT.

The chain's CDR3 is CATSRDRGGGFVREQYF. The CDR3 DNA reads as TGTGCCACCAGCAGAGATAGAGGGGGCGGTTTTGTTCGCGAGCAGTACTTC. The V and J genes are TRBV15 and TRBJ2-7, with 7 nucleotides matching TRBD1. This CDR3 contains 17 residues. The germline V gene encodes CDR1 LNHNV and CDR2 YYDKDF (reference sequence). Trimming at V came to 0 bases and at J to 6 bases, leaving 14 bases not matched to a gene. The variable domain in full, with the rest retrieved from reference TRBV15 and TRBJ2-7, is DAMVIQNPRYQVTQFGKPVTLSCSQTLNHNVMYWYQQKSSQAPKLLFHYYDKDFNNEADTPDNFQSRRPNTSFCFLDIRSPGLGDTAMYLCATSRDRGGGFVREQYFGPGTRLTVT.

The CDR3 nucleotides are TGTGCCAGCAGCCACAACAGACTAGCGGGAGTTGAGACCCAGTACTTC. Its protein product is CASSHNRLAGVETQYF. The rearrangement joins TRBV14 to TRBJ2-5; 12 bases fit TRBD2. V lost 3 bases and J lost 5; bases outside the gene matches: 7. The CDR3 is 16 residues long. Germline CDR1 is SGHDN and CDR2 is FVKESK.

This clone was seen only once. The chain joins TRBV5-5 to TRBJ1-4; D perhaps matches TRBD1 (5 bases). Germline CDR1 reads SGHKS; CDR2 reads YYEKEE (reference sequence). Trimming removed 3 bases from V and 3 bases from J, with 12 bases in between. The CDR3 runs to 15 residues. The CDR3 protein is CASSWGELPNEKLFF. The CDR3 DNA sequence: TGTGCCAGCAGCTGGGGGGAGTTACCTAATGAAAAACTGTTTTTT.

The CDR3 bases are TGTGCCAGCAGCGGACTAGCGGGGGGGCCAGGTCACAATGAGCAGTTCTTC. Its translation: CASSGLAGGPGHNEQFF. V usage is TRBV7-8 and J usage is TRBJ2-1, with 15 bases that match TRBD2. CDR1 and CDR2 from the germline V gene are SGHVS and FQNEAQ. CDR3 length: 17 amino acids. V shed 5 bases, J shed 5 bases, and the junction held 7 bases outside the gene matches.

The chain employs TRBV30 and TRBJ2-1; 8 positions match TRBD2. This CDR3 is built from 14 residues. The ends lost 0 bases at V and 13 bases at J; junction bases unmatched: 11. Germline CDR1 and CDR2: GTSNPN and SVGIG (reference sequence). This CDR3 is CAWSVAGLGTEQFF. In nucleotides, the CDR3 is TGTGCCTGGAGTGTAGCGGGACTAGGTACGGAACAGTTCTTC.

CDR3 sequence (DNA): TGTGCCAGCAGTGTGGGGCAGGTCCTTTCACCCCTCCACTTT. Residues: CASSVGQVLSPLHF. The gene calls are TRBV2 and TRBJ1-6; possible D gene TRBD1, 5 bases. The CDR3 contains 14 residues. V lost 4 bases to trimming and J lost 9 bases, with 13 bases between them. Germline loops: CDR1 SNHLY, CDR2 FYNNEI.

The chain recombines TRBV18 with TRBJ1-3; a weak D match, TRBD1 (6 bases). Germline-derived CDR1 and CDR2 are KGHSH and LQKENI. V gave up 2 bases and J gave up 2 bases, with 13 bases separating them. The CDR3 runs to 16 residues. This CDR3 is CASSPRVGATGNTIYF. DNA of the CDR3: TGTGCCAGCTCACCAAGGGTGGGGGCCACTGGAAACACCATATATTTT.